The clone carrying this T cell receptor (beta chain) was detected only a few times. These data are taken from a study of blood T cell repertoires in COVID-19. Across the study: The study drew acute and convalescent COVID-19 samples from the United States, Italy and Spain.

This CDR3 comprises 12 residues. Looked up from germline, CDR1 is MNHEY and CDR2 is SVGAGI. V gave up 6 bases and J gave up 8 bases, with 11 bases separating them. TCRdb's copy holds only in-frame clones and misses some; the assay was immunoSEQ multiplex PCR. The sample holds roughly 60,000 clones; more than 70% are singletons and the top ten take about 15%. Seattle cases were enrolled at active infection and followed longitudinally. The source material was peripheral blood. The clonotype originates from a man in his sixties with COVID-19, enrolled during active disease. The chain couples TRBV6-5 to TRBJ2-1; D is possibly TRBD1 (6 bases). CDR3: CASSPGHYEQFF. CDR3 bases: TGTGCCAGCAGCCCGGGACACTATGAGCAGTTCTTC.